The subject of this entry is one T cell receptor beta chain. This sample was taken from a study of T cell repertoires in cytomegalovirus infection. Across the whole study: Through public TCR beta signatures, both CMV infection and matching HLA type were indicated.

Trimming shortened V by 3 bases and J by 6 bases, and 14 bases separated the two germline ends. Germline-derived CDR1 and CDR2 are SEHNR and FQNEAQ (reference sequence). The CDR3 totals 14 residues. TCRdb ran MiXCR on the reads and lists one entry per CDR3 protein. The sample lists about 260,000 distinct CDR3 sequences; less than 9.5% were seen once. The rearrangement links TRBV7-9 to TRBJ1-1; a weak D match, TRBD1 (6 bases). The clonotype originates from a human donor in good health (CMV status not recorded). Some clones in this sample may be carry-over from other donors' samples. Material: PBMCs. CDR3 in DNA: TGTGCCAGCAGCTTTAACAACCAGGGGTCTGAAGCTTTCTTT. Translated, it gives CASSFNNQGSEAFF.